This T cell receptor (beta chain) was captured by sequencing in a study of CD8 T cells in ankylosing spondylitis. Overall study findings and caveats: Ankylosing spondylitis blood seemed to carry a telltale TCR beta motif made of fewer than 10 highly homologous variants. From matched ankylosing spondylitis synovial fluid, disease-linked clones were reportedly recovered at significantly enriched levels. Several of the motif variants were reported before in synovial fluid and blood from reactive arthritis.

TCRdb itself ran the 5' RACE reads through MiXCR, one entry per CDR3 protein. This sample has approximately 290,000 distinct CDR3 sequences, with around 20% found just once. The length of the CDR3 is 14 residues. With 9 bases clipped from V and 0 bases from J, the junction kept 5 bases outside the gene matches. Germline V gene lookup returns CDR1 ENHRY and CDR2 SYGVKD. This clonotype was detected a few times. Its antigen remains unknown. The rearrangement joins TRBV10-3 to TRBJ1-1; 9 bases agree with TRBD1. This TCR was recovered from a female donor with ankylosing spondylitis or in good health (not recorded which). The specimen sequenced was blood, either unsorted or a sorted T cell fraction (not recorded which). CDR3 sequence (DNA): TGTGCCATGAAGGACAGGGGAATGAACACTGAAGCTTTCTTT. The encoded protein is CAMKDRGMNTEAFF.